What follows are 21 T cell receptor beta chains derived from one specimen sequenced in a study of cytomegalovirus exposure and HLA in healthy donors. With 60 Vbeta and 13 Jbeta primers, the PCR was carried out. Libraries were prepared by immunoSEQ multiplex PCR; TCRdb keeps only in-frame clonotypes and omits some of them. The data show 150,000 to 200,000 clones, 75% to 80% seen once. The source material was PBMCs. The receptors here all came from a woman aged 30 to 39 in good health and CMV-seropositive.

V and J are TRBV4-2 and TRBJ1-6; no clear D gene. Trimming took off 3 bases at V and 10 bases at J, with 19 bases between the two ends. The CDR3 extends over 16 amino acids. Germline loops: CDR1 LGHNA, CDR2 YNFKEQ. CDR3 coding DNA: TGTGCCAGCAGCCACCATCGGGGTACGGACGAATCACCCCTCCACTTT. Its protein is CASSHHRGTDESPLHF.

On this clone itself: This sample also contains other DNA sequences that code for the same CDR3. This rearrangement joins TRBV5-1 to TRBJ2-7; D is unclear. This CDR3 contains 11 residues. Germline V CDR1 and CDR2: SGHRS, YFSETQ. V was shortened by 3 bases and J by 3 bases, with 4 bases between the two germline ends. CDR3 nucleotides: TGCGCCAGCAGCTCCAGCTACGAGCAGTACTTC. Its protein product is CASSSSYEQYF.

The J gene is TRBJ1-2, the V gene TRBV7-9; D is perhaps TRBD1 (5 bases). The CDR3 extends over 14 amino acids. Trimming left V 5 bases short and J 7 bases short, with 17 bases between. From germline, CDR1 is SEHNR and CDR2 FQNEAQ (reference sequence). The CDR3 loop is CASSLTIQGGGYTF. CDR3 bases: TGTGCCAGCAGCCTCACTATTCAGGGCGGTGGCTACACCTTC.

The chain couples TRBV5-5 to TRBJ1-2; a possible D gene is TRBD1 (6 bases). Germline assignment: CDR1 SGHKS and CDR2 YYEKEE (reference sequence). The CDR3 is made up of 11 amino acids. The V and J ends lost 6 bases and 6 bases respectively, with 9 bases between them. The CDR3 bases are TGTGCCAGCAATTACAGGGATGGCTACACCTTC. Translated, it gives CASNYRDGYTF.

A remark on this clone: A read error may produce the germline difference seen at one junction end. V is TRBV19 and J is TRBJ2-7; a weak D match, TRBD2 (6 bases). Germline V gene data show CDR1 as LNHDA and CDR2 as SQIVND (reference sequence). This CDR3 has 14 amino acids. CDR3 in DNA: TGTGCCAGTAGTGTAGTGATGGGGGGTTACGAGCAGTGCTTC. Residues: CASSVVMGGYEQCF.

The rearrangement joins TRBV5-1 to TRBJ1-1, with TRBD1 matching over 10 bases. The CDR3 has 18 amino acids. Germline CDR1 is SGHRS and CDR2 is YFSETQ. Trimming took 1 base from V and 4 from J; bases not matched to a gene: 13. CDR3 bases: TGCGCCAGCAGCTTGACCGGGACAGGGGTGGGGGGAGGCACTGAAGCTTTCTTT. It yields the protein CASSLTGTGVGGGTEAFF.

V and J are TRBV5-1 and TRBJ2-1; 9 bases fit TRBD1. The CDR3 contains 16 residues. The trim removed 4 bases at V and 6 bases at J, leaving 11 bases unmatched. From germline, CDR1 is SGHRS and CDR2 YFSETQ. The CDR3 region is CASSGNRGPFSNEQFF. Written as DNA, the CDR3 is TGCGCCAGCAGCGGAAACAGGGGGCCTTTCAGCAATGAGCAGTTCTTC.

V is TRBV5-5 and J is TRBJ1-2, with 10 bases lining up with TRBD1. Germline assignment: CDR1 SGHKS and CDR2 YYEKEE (reference sequence). V shed 4 bases, J shed 4 bases, and the junction held 7 bases outside the gene matches. The CDR3 is 15 amino acids. Written as DNA, the CDR3 is TGTGCCAGCAGCAAAGGGACAGGGGAGCGCTATGGCTACACCTTC. It encodes CASSKGTGERYGYTF.

The genes are TRBV7-2 and TRBJ2-2; 9 positions agree with TRBD1. Germline V CDR1 and CDR2: SGHTA, FQGNSA. V lost 4 bases, J lost 0 bases, and 9 bases stayed unmatched. The CDR3 extends over 18 amino acids. The CDR3 region has the DNA TGTGCCAGCAGCTCCGAGGGACAGGGCTACGCGAACACCGGGGAGCTGTTTTTT. This codes for CASSSEGQGYANTGELFF.

This clone was found once. V usage is TRBV7-2 and J usage is TRBJ1-2; tentative D call: TRBD1 (6 bases). The V and J ends lost 3 bases and 5 bases respectively, with 13 bases between them. Germline V gene sequence: CDR1 SGHTA, CDR2 FQGNSA. The CDR3 is 14 residues long. The CDR3 loop reads CASSFRSQGYGYTF. The CDR3, as DNA: TGTGCCAGCAGCTTCAGGAGCCAGGGGTATGGCTACACCTTC.

The chain carries TRBV5-1 and TRBJ2-1; TRBD1 aligns across 8 bases. This CDR3 spans 14 amino acids. Trimming removed 2 bases from V and 9 bases from J; junction bases left unmatched: 7. Per the germline V gene, CDR1 is SGHRS and CDR2 is YFSETQ. Here the CDR3 DNA reads TGCGCCAGCAGCTTTGGTCAGGGGGCAGGTGAGCAGTTCTTC. This gives the protein CASSFGQGAGEQFF.

V and J are TRBV6-6 and TRBJ2-5, with 7 bases lining up with TRBD1. The CDR3 is 13 residues long. Germline V gives CDR1 MNHNY, CDR2 SVGAGI (reference sequence). The V and J ends lost 7 bases and 9 bases, in that order; junction bases with no gene match: 11. The CDR3 spells CASNEGQRPAQYF. The DNA for the CDR3 is TGTGCCAGCAACGAGGGACAGAGACCGGCCCAGTACTTC.

Only a few counts were recorded for this clone. CDR3: CASSLPPGGEQFF. The CDR3 nucleotides read TGTGCCAGCAGCTTACCCCCGGGGGGTGAGCAGTTCTTC. This chain joins TRBV11-2 and TRBJ2-1, with TRBD2 identical over 7 bases. The CDR3 totals 13 residues. The V segment lost 2 bases and the J segment 9 bases; nucleotides outside the gene matches: 4. CDR1 is SGHAT and CDR2 is FQNNGV in the germline V gene.

CDR3: CASSYDNYQPQHF. The DNA of the CDR3 is TGTGCCAGCAGTTACGACAATTATCAGCCCCAGCATTTT. The chain combines TRBV6-5 with TRBJ1-5; unclear D gene. This CDR3 has 13 residues. Trimming stripped 2 bases from V and 5 bases from J, with 7 bases between. Germline values: CDR1 MNHEY, CDR2 SVGAGI.

Only a few counts were recorded for this clone. The CDR3 spells CASSQVRTSTRQETQYF. The CDR3 nucleotides read TGTGCCAGCAGCCAAGTCAGAACATCGACACGCCAAGAGACCCAGTACTTC. The chain uses TRBV4-2 and TRBJ2-5; D is unclear. Germline CDR1 LGHNA, CDR2 YNFKEQ. The CDR3 is 17 amino acids. V was clipped by 1 base and J by 1 base, with 16 bases between them.

This clone showed up just a few times. This sequence joins TRBV5-1 and TRBJ2-5, with D tentatively TRBD2 (5 bases). From germline, CDR1 is SGHRS and CDR2 YFSETQ. Trimming pared 3 bases from V and 2 bases from J, leaving 17 bases between. This CDR3 is 16 amino acids long. The CDR3 nucleotides are TGCGCCAGCAGCTCAACGGTTGGGAGCCGACAAGAGACCCAGTACTTC. Encoded protein: CASSSTVGSRQETQYF.

This clone occurred a few times. This rearrangement joins TRBV20-1 to TRBJ2-7, with TRBD1 as a possible D gene (5 bases). V was clipped by 5 bases and J by 6 bases, with 11 bases between them. Germline V gene sequence: CDR1 DFQATT, CDR2 SNEGSKA (reference sequence). This CDR3 is built from 11 residues. The CDR3 here is CSAPDIREQYF. In DNA, the CDR3 is TGCAGTGCTCCGGACATCCGCGAGCAGTACTTC.

This chain uses TRBV29-1 with TRBJ2-1; TRBD2 aligns across 8 bases. Losses at the gene ends were 5 bases for V and 3 bases for J; bases not matched to a gene: 6. From germline, CDR1 is SQVTM and CDR2 ANQGSEA. This CDR3 is 14 amino acids long. The CDR3 nucleotides are TGCAGCGTTTCCGGCGGGGGGAGCTACAATGAGCAGTTCTTC. It codes for CSVSGGGSYNEQFF.

The V and J genes are TRBV7-8 and TRBJ1-1; D not certain. The V gene lost 5 bases and the J gene lost 4 bases, with 17 bases spanning the gap. Germline loops: CDR1 SGHVS, CDR2 FQNEAQ. This CDR3 contains 15 residues. Here the CDR3 reads CASSLGPYKSTEAFF. CDR3 in DNA: TGTGCCAGCAGCCTGGGCCCCTATAAAAGCACTGAAGCTTTCTTT.

There are a few counts of this clone. This chain connects TRBV5-8 to TRBJ1-5; 8 positions agree with TRBD1. CDR3 length: 14 residues. The J segment lost 4 bases and the V segment lost 4 bases, leaving 4 bases of the junction unmatched. Germline CDR1 and CDR2: SGHTS and YDEGEE. This chain's CDR3 is CASSLRTGNQPQHF. The CDR3 nucleotides read TGTGCCAGCAGCCTCCGGACAGGGAATCAGCCCCAGCATTTT.

The rearrangement uses TRBV4-3 and TRBJ1-2, with D maybe TRBD1 (6 bases). V lost 0 bases, J lost 2 bases, and 10 bases lay in between. This CDR3 contains 15 residues. In germline, CDR1 is LGHNA, CDR2 YSLEER. The CDR3 nucleotides are TGCGCCAGCAGCCAAGAGAGGGGGATAAACTATGGCTACACCTTC. Residues: CASSQERGINYGYTF.